Shown below are 22 T cell receptor beta chains from a single sample sequenced in a study of cytomegalovirus exposure and HLA in healthy donors. Here immunoSEQ multiplex PCR was the method, and the copy in TCRdb shows in-frame clones only, minus some. The repertoire has 150,000 to 250,000 clones, 65% to 90% of them found once; the top ten carry about an eighth. Sequenced sample: PBMCs. Receptor source: a woman younger than 45 in good health and CMV-seropositive.

Note on this clone: An end of the junction differs from the germline gene, which may be a read error. V is TRBV7-7 and J is TRBJ2-1, with 10 bases lining up with TRBD1. This CDR3 contains 15 residues. Germline V gives CDR1 SSHAT, CDR2 FNYEAQ (reference sequence). CDR3 sequence (DNA): TGTGCTAGCAGCCCCAGACAGGGGGCAGGGAATGAGCAGTTCTTC. Its protein product is CASSPRQGAGNEQFF.

V is TRBV28 and J is TRBJ1-1; D perhaps matches TRBD1 (6 bases). The V end was cut by 8 bases, the J end by 4 bases, with 14 bases between. This CDR3 spans 13 amino acids. Germline CDR1 is MDHEN and CDR2 is SYDVKM. The CDR3 sequence is CASVSDSLTEAFF. The CDR3 DNA reads TGTGCCAGCGTTTCGGACAGCCTCACTGAAGCTTTCTTT.

The chain has TRBV30 and TRBJ2-1; tentative D call: TRBD2 (5 bases). Germline CDR1 GTSNPN, CDR2 SVGIG (reference sequence). V lost 7 bases, J lost 12 bases, and 19 bases lay in between. This CDR3 region has 12 residues. The CDR3 here is CALSAWDEGQFF. DNA for the CDR3: TGTGCCTTATCGGCCTGGGATGAGGGGCAGTTCTTC.

This sequence joins TRBV7-9 and TRBJ2-1; 7 bases agree with TRBD2. With 5 bases clipped from V and 2 bases from J, the junction kept 6 bases outside the gene matches. CDR3 length: 15 residues. CDR1 is SEHNR and CDR2 is FQNEAQ in the germline V gene (reference sequence). The CDR3 sequence: CASSTQAGTYNEQFF. Written as DNA, the CDR3 is TGTGCCAGCAGCACCCAAGCGGGAACCTACAATGAGCAGTTCTTC.

This clone was recorded only once. The chain has TRBV6-1 and TRBJ2-7; 10 bases fit TRBD1. CDR3 size: 15 residues. The V gene end was trimmed by 8 bases and the J gene end by 2 bases; junction bases not matched to a gene: 9. Looked up from germline, CDR1 is MNHNS and CDR2 is SASEGT. Written as DNA, the CDR3 is TGTGCCAGCCCTCCGCCGGGACAGGGGACCTACGAGCAGTACTTC. As protein: CASPPPGQGTYEQYF.

The J gene is TRBJ1-1, the V gene TRBV5-1; 10 bases are a match to TRBD1. There are 15 residues in the CDR3. J gave up 8 bases and V 4 bases, and 11 bases lay outside the gene matches. Germline V gives CDR1 SGHRS, CDR2 YFSETQ. The CDR3 sequence is CASSAATGGAGEAFF. For the CDR3, the DNA is TGCGCCAGCAGCGCGGCGACAGGGGGCGCCGGGGAAGCTTTCTTT. The full variable domain, completed using reference TRBV5-1 and TRBJ1-1, is KAGVTQTPRYLIKTRGQQVTLSCSPISGHRSVSWYQQTPGQGLQFLFEYFSETQRNKGNFPGRFSGRQFSNSRSEMNVSTLELGDSALYLCASSAATGGAGEAFFGQGTRLTVV.

This rearrangement joins TRBV7-9 to TRBJ2-7, with a tentative D call TRBD2 (5 bases). The CDR3 is 14 amino acids. V gave up 5 bases and J gave up 2 bases, with 13 bases separating them. The germline gives CDR1 SEHNR, CDR2 FQNEAQ (reference sequence). The CDR3 here is CASSPDSLPYEQYF. CDR3 bases: TGTGCCAGCAGCCCGGACTCGCTACCCTACGAGCAGTACTTC.

The genes are TRBV5-6 and TRBJ2-1, with D unresolved. V was pared by 1 base and J by 0 bases, with 11 bases between. The CDR3 is made up of 16 amino acids. CDR1 is SGHDT, CDR2 YYEEEE, per germline. CDR3 residues: CASSLLEFSSYNEQFF. The CDR3 DNA follows: TGTGCCAGCAGCTTGCTCGAATTCAGCTCCTACAATGAGCAGTTCTTC.

Written as DNA, the CDR3 is TGTGCCACCAGCAGAGGCTCTGGACAGGTTCTCACAGATACGCAGTATTTT. Amino acids: CATSRGSGQVLTDTQYF. The J gene is TRBJ2-3, the V gene TRBV15; 7 bases are shared with TRBD1. V dropped 1 base and J dropped 2; count of bases not matched to a gene: 9. The CDR3 has 17 amino acids. The germline CDR1 and CDR2 sequences are LNHNV and YYDKDF (reference sequence).

The CDR3 DNA follows: TGTGCCAGCAGGACTATGATTGAGACCTACGAGCAGTACTTC. Its protein product is CASRTMIETYEQYF. This sequence joins TRBV5-6 and TRBJ2-7; a possible D gene is TRBD2 (5 bases). CDR1 and CDR2 (germline): SGHDT, YYEEEE. Trimming took off 5 bases at V and 2 bases at J, with 14 bases between the two ends. The CDR3 runs 14 residues.

Notes on this clone: One end of the junction is discordant with germline, which a read error may explain. The rearrangement joins TRBV20-1 to TRBJ1-1; D remains ambiguous. The CDR3 runs to 9 residues. Germline V CDR1 and CDR2: DFQATT, SNEGSKA (reference sequence). CDR3 sequence: CSARVTPRF. The CDR3 DNA reads as TGCAGTGCTAGAGTGACACCAAGGTTT.

The chain is built from TRBV27 and TRBJ2-7, with 8 bases matching TRBD2. The V gene end was trimmed by 9 bases and the J gene end by 2 bases; junction bases not matched to a gene: 6. The CDR3 is 13 residues long. CDR1 and CDR2 (germline): MNHEY, SMNVEV (reference sequence). CDR3 residues: CASRLAPTYEQYF. DNA of the CDR3: TGTGCCAGTCGACTAGCGCCTACCTACGAGCAGTACTTC.

This chain connects TRBV27 to TRBJ2-1, with TRBD2 matching 11 bases. From germline, CDR1 is MNHEY and CDR2 SMNVEV (reference sequence). The CDR3 consists of 16 residues. The junction had 5 bases not matched to a gene; V was cut back by 7 bases and J by 0 bases. DNA of the CDR3: TGTGCCAGCAAGCCAACTAGCGGGAGCTCCTACAATGAGCAGTTCTTC. Residues: CASKPTSGSSYNEQFF.

The rearrangement links TRBV5-4 to TRBJ2-7; 7 bases match TRBD2. Germline trimming cut 4 bases from V and 2 bases from J; bases unmatched to any gene: 9. The germline V gene encodes CDR1 SGHNT and CDR2 YYREEE (reference sequence). The CDR3 contains 15 residues. CDR3 sequence: CASSPGLVFTYEQYF. The CDR3 bases are TGTGCCAGCAGCCCCGGACTAGTCTTTACCTACGAGCAGTACTTC.

The CDR3 sequence is CASSSGQGVPHGYTF. Here the CDR3 DNA reads TGTGCCAGCAGTTCGGGACAGGGGGTCCCCCACGGCTACACCTTC. This rearrangement joins TRBV27 to TRBJ1-2; TRBD1 matches 11 bases. J lost 8 bases, V lost 4 bases, and 9 bases had no gene match. Germline V CDR1 and CDR2: MNHEY, SMNVEV (reference sequence). The CDR3 length is 15 residues.

The table lists this clone with a count of one. CDR3 nucleotides: TGTGCCAGCAGTGTCCGTACAGGGAGGGCTGAAGCTTTCTTT. Translating gives CASSVRTGRAEAFF. The gene calls are TRBV6-1 and TRBJ1-1, with D maybe TRBD1 (6 bases). V was cut by 4 bases and J by 6 bases, with 15 bases left in between. This CDR3 has 14 residues. From germline, CDR1 is MNHNS and CDR2 SASEGT.

This rearrangement joins TRBV7-8 to TRBJ2-5; 7 bases fit TRBD2. The V gene end was trimmed by 1 base and the J gene end by 4 bases; junction bases not matched to a gene: 9. The CDR3 is 16 amino acids. Germline assignment: CDR1 SGHVS and CDR2 FQNEAQ. This chain's CDR3 is CASSLVVAGVGETQYF. Here the CDR3 DNA reads TGTGCCAGCAGCTTAGTCGTCGCGGGAGTGGGAGAGACCCAGTACTTC.

J is TRBJ2-3 and V is TRBV5-1; 7 positions match TRBD1. The germline V gene encodes CDR1 SGHRS and CDR2 YFSETQ. The CDR3 totals 14 residues. V shed 1 base and J 5 bases; nucleotides not matched to a gene: 4. CDR3 residues: CASSLTGVGDTQYF. CDR3 DNA: TGCGCCAGCAGCTTGACAGGGGTGGGAGATACGCAGTATTTT.

The chain uses TRBV6-6 and TRBJ2-1, with a weak D call TRBD1 (5 bases). V was trimmed by 0 bases and J by 3 bases, leaving 9 bases between them. The CDR3 has 15 residues. In germline, CDR1 is MNHNY, CDR2 SVGAGI (reference sequence). The CDR3 DNA is TGTGCCAGCAGTTACTCTACCAGGGACTACAATGAGCAGTTCTTC. Encoded protein: CASSYSTRDYNEQFF.

This chain joins TRBV4-1 and TRBJ2-1; TRBD1 is a possible D gene (6 bases). The CDR3 length is 16 residues. Germline V lookup: CDR1 MGHRA, CDR2 YSYEKL. V shed 4 bases and J shed 5 bases, with 18 bases lying between them. The CDR3 sequence is CASSPLGGRENNEQFF. In DNA, the CDR3 is TGCGCCAGCAGCCCCCTTGGGGGCAGGGAGAACAATGAGCAGTTCTTC.

This sequence joins TRBV7-3 and TRBJ2-1; the D gene is possibly TRBD2 (6 bases). The CDR3 sequence is 13 residues long. V lost 5 bases, J lost 10 bases, and 15 bases lay in between. The V gene's germline CDR1 is SGHTA and CDR2 FQGTGA. The CDR3 nucleotides are TGTGCCAGCAGCCAAACACGACTAGACGAGCAGTTCTTC. Translated: CASSQTRLDEQFF.

This clone was detected a few times. The genes are TRBV4-2 and TRBJ1-1; 8 positions agree with TRBD1. Germline loops: CDR1 LGHNA, CDR2 YNFKEQ. The V and J ends lost 4 bases and 1 base, in that order; junction bases with no gene match: 11. The CDR3 runs 17 residues. CDR3 coding DNA: TGTGCCAGCAGCCCGGATACAACAGGGGGTCCGAACACTGAAGCTTTCTTT. Its translation: CASSPDTTGGPNTEAFF.